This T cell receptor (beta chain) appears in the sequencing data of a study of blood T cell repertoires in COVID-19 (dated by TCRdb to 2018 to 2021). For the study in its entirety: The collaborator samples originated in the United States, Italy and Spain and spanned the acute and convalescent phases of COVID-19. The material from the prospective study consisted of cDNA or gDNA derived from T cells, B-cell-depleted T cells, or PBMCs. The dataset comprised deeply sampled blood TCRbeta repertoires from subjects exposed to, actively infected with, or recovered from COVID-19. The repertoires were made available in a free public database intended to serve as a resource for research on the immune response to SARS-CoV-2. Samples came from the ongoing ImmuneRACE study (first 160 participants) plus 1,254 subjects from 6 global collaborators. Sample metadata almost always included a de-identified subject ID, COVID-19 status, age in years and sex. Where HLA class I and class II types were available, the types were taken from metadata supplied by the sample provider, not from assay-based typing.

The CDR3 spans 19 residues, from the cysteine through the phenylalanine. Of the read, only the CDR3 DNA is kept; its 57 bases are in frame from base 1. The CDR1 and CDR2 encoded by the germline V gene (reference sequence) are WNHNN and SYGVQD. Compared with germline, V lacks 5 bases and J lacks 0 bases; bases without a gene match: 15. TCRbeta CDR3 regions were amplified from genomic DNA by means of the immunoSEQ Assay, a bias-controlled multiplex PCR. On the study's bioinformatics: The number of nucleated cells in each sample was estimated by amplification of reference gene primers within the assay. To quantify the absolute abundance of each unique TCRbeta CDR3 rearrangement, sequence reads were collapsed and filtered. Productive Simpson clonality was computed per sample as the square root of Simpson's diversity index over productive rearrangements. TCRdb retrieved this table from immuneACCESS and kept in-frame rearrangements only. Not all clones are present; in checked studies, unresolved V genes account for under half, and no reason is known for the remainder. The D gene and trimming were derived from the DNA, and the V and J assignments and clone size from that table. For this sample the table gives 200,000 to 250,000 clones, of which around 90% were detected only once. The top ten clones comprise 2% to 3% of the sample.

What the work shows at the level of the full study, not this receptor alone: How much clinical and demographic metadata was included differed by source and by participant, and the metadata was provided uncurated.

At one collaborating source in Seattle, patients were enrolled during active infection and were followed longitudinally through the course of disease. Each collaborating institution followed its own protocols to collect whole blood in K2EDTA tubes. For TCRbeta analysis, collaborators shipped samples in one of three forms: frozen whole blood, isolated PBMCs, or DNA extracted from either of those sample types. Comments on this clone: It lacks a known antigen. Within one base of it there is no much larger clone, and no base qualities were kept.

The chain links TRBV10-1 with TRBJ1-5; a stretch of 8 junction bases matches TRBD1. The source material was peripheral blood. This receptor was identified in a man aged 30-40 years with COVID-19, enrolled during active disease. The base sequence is TGCGCCAGCAGTACCGACCGGGACAGGAAAACATATAGCAATCAGCCCCAGCATTTT. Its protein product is CASSTDRDRKTYSNQPQHF.